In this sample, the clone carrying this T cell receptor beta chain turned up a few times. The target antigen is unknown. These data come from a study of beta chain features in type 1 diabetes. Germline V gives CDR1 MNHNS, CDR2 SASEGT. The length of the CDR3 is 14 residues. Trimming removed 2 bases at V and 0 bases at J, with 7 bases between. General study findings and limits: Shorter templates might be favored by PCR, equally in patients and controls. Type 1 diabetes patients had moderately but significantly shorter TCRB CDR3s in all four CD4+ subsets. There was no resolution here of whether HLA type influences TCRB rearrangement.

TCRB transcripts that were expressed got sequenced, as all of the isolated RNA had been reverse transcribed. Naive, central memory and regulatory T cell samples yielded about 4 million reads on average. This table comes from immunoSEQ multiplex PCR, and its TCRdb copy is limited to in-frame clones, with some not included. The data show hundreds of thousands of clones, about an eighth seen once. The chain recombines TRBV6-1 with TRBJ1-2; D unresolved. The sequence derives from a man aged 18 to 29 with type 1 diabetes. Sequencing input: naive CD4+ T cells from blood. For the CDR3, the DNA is TGTGCCAGCAGTGAACACCAGGCTAACTATGGCTACACCTTC. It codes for CASSEHQANYGYTF.